This T cell receptor beta chain was identified in a study of shared clonotypes between healthy human individuals. Study in general: A donor's plate count was three for CD4 naive and three for CD4 memory; CD8 naive had two and CD8 memory one. Study outcomes and limitations: The authors sampled blood alone, and tissue repertoires likely differ.

Assay used: immunoSEQ multiplex PCR; TCRdb lists only in-frame clones, some missing. This table has fewer than 2.5 million clones, 93% appearing once. In the case of this clone: The antigen remains undetermined.

V lost 5 bases to trimming and J lost 0 bases, with 11 bases between them. Germline V gene data show CDR1 as MNHNS and CDR2 as SASEGT. This CDR3 is built from 15 residues. This clonotype was obtained from a man in his late teens or twenties in good health. Some clones in this sample may be carry-over from other donors' samples. The specimen sequenced was naive CD4+ T cells from PBMCs. The subset was: CD45RA+ positively selected. The chain uses TRBV6-1 and TRBJ2-1; D call uncertain. This chain's CDR3 is CASSPTVSSYNEQFF. The CDR3 bases are TGTGCCAGCAGTCCCACAGTTAGCTCCTACAATGAGCAGTTCTTC.